The 24 T cell receptor beta chains in this list originate from one sample, sequenced in a study of blood T cell repertoires in COVID-19. Repertoires were generated with immunoSEQ multiplex PCR, while TCRdb's copy carries only in-frame clones and drops some. The table has nearly 40,000 clones, about 88% seen once. Sequenced: peripheral blood. These receptors were collected from a man aged 45-65 years in a cohort sampled during active COVID-19.

This rearrangement joins TRBV4-1 to TRBJ1-5; no reliable D call. V lost 2 bases, J lost 9 bases, and 17 bases lay in between. The CDR3 is 15 residues long. Germline CDR1 and CDR2: MGHRA and YSYEKL. CDR3 in amino acids: CASSQKIAGGMPQHF. The CDR3 DNA reads as TGCGCCAGCAGCCAAAAGATTGCGGGAGGGATGCCCCAGCATTTT.

This clone has only one observation. The J gene is TRBJ2-1, the V gene TRBV5-1, with D possibly TRBD2 on 5 matching bases. The length of the CDR3 is 17 residues. V lost 1 base to trimming and J lost 9 bases, with 23 bases between them. The germline gives CDR1 SGHRS, CDR2 YFSETQ. The CDR3 here is CASSLLPAGNLLGEQFF. The CDR3 DNA reads TGCGCCAGCAGCTTGCTTCCTGCCGGGAACCTCCTGGGTGAGCAGTTCTTC.

The chain combines TRBV11-2 with TRBJ2-1, with 7 bases identical to TRBD1. Unmatched junction bases numbered 5, after V lost 5 bases and J lost 7 bases. Germline CDR1 and CDR2: SGHAT and FQNNGV. CDR3 length: 13 amino acids. The CDR3, as DNA: TGTGCCAGCAGCGGGAACAGGGGAAATGAGCAGTTCTTC. The encoded protein is CASSGNRGNEQFF.

This chain uses TRBV5-1 with TRBJ2-1, with TRBD1 identical over 7 bases. The J segment lost 6 bases and the V segment lost 1 base, leaving 7 bases of the junction unmatched. Germline values: CDR1 SGHRS, CDR2 YFSETQ. The CDR3 is 15 amino acids. CDR3 DNA: TGCGCCAGCAGCTTGCAAACGACAGGGCCCAATGAGCAGTTCTTC. Translated: CASSLQTTGPNEQFF.

V usage is TRBV7-9 and J usage is TRBJ2-1; 9 positions agree with TRBD2. This CDR3 has 15 amino acids. The germline gives CDR1 SEHNR, CDR2 FQNEAQ (reference sequence). Trimming removed 3 bases from V and 8 bases from J; junction bases left unmatched: 8. For the CDR3, the DNA is TGTGCCAGCAGCTTCCTAGCGGGGACTCTGGATGAGCAGTTCTTC. It encodes CASSFLAGTLDEQFF.

The chain recombines TRBV15 with TRBJ2-2; 14 bases are shared with TRBD2. CDR3 size: 19 residues. Germline CDR1 and CDR2: LNHNV and YYDKDF (reference sequence). Trimming cost V 0 bases and J 2 bases; bases outside gene matches: 5. CDR3: CATSREYGLAGGNTGELFF. CDR3 sequence (DNA): TGTGCCACCAGCAGAGAATATGGACTAGCGGGGGGTAACACCGGGGAGCTGTTTTTT.

V and J are TRBV10-3 and TRBJ1-4, with TRBD1 matching over 7 bases. The length of the CDR3 is 15 residues. The V gene end was trimmed by 11 bases and the J gene end by 0 bases; junction bases not matched to a gene: 9. Looked up from germline, CDR1 is ENHRY and CDR2 is SYGVKD. The CDR3 spells CAVTGANSTNEKLFF. The CDR3 nucleotides are TGTGCCGTAACAGGGGCCAACTCAACTAATGAAAAACTGTTTTTT.

The J gene is TRBJ1-2, the V gene TRBV5-4; 7 positions agree with TRBD1. CDR3 size: 16 residues. CDR1 and CDR2 from the germline V gene are SGHNT and YYREEE (reference sequence). Germline trimming cut 3 bases from V and 0 bases from J; bases unmatched to any gene: 8. CDR3 protein: CASSSIGQEANYGYTF. The CDR3 DNA reads as TGTGCCAGCAGCTCTATCGGACAGGAAGCTAACTATGGCTACACCTTC.

With regard to this clone: Other DNA sequences in the same sample also yield this CDR3. J is TRBJ2-5 and V is TRBV7-3; D unresolved. The germline V and J ends were trimmed by 1 base and 2 bases, with 8 bases remaining between them. Germline CDR1 SGHTA, CDR2 FQGTGA. This CDR3 has 14 amino acids. The CDR3 spells CASSLIGGQETQYF. The CDR3 DNA is TGTGCCAGCAGCTTAATCGGCGGACAAGAGACCCAGTACTTC.

This rearrangement joins TRBV7-9 to TRBJ2-3; perhaps TRBD1 as D (8 bases). Germline values: CDR1 SEHNR, CDR2 FQNEAQ (reference sequence). CDR3 length: 14 amino acids. V was pared by 4 bases and J by 3 bases, with 11 bases between. The CDR3 sequence: CASSSQGGTDTQYF. The CDR3 DNA reads as TGTGCCAGCAGCTCACAGGGGGGGACAGATACGCAGTATTTT.

The CDR3 sequence is CASRTGNTEAFF. DNA of the CDR3: TGTGCCAGCAGGACAGGGAACACTGAAGCTTTCTTT. J is TRBJ1-1 and V is TRBV13; maybe TRBD1 (6 bases). The V gene lost 6 bases and the J gene lost 1 base, with 6 bases spanning the gap. Germline CDR1 PRHDT, CDR2 FYEKMQ (reference sequence). This CDR3 has 12 residues.

The chain uses TRBV5-4 and TRBJ2-1, with D possibly TRBD2 on 6 matching bases. CDR1 is SGHNT and CDR2 is YYREEE in the germline V gene (reference sequence). With 4 bases removed from V and 8 bases from J, the gap between germline ends came to 19 bases. CDR3 length: 15 residues. The CDR3 region is CASSEGLARRDEQFF. The CDR3 region has the DNA TGTGCCAGCAGCGAGGGACTCGCAAGAAGGGATGAGCAGTTCTTC.

The table lists this clone with a count of one. The chain couples TRBV7-9 to TRBJ2-5; D is undetermined. CDR3 length: 16 amino acids. Deletions cut 5 bases from V and 0 bases from J, with 16 bases between. From germline, CDR1 is SEHNR and CDR2 FQNEAQ (reference sequence). CDR3 nucleotide sequence: TGTGCCAGCAGCCCAGTGCGAGCCAGGTACCAAGAGACCCAGTACTTC. This encodes CASSPVRARYQETQYF. Complete variable domain (other parts from reference TRBV7-9 and TRBJ2-5): DTGVSQNPRHKITKRGQNVTFRCDPISEHNRLYWYRQTLGQGPEFLTYFQNEAQLEKSRLLSDRFSAERPKGSFSTLEIQRTEQGDSAMYLCASSPVRARYQETQYFGPGTRLLVL.

The count of this clone is one. The chain joins TRBV5-1 to TRBJ2-7; 9 positions agree with TRBD1. The CDR3 spans 14 residues. Germline V gene data show CDR1 as SGHRS and CDR2 as YFSETQ. V trimming: 7 bases; J trimming: 4 bases; junction bases outside the gene matches: 9. In nucleotides, the CDR3 is TGCGCCAGCGAGGCCTCGGGACAGGGTTACGAGCAGTACTTC. Its translation is CASEASGQGYEQYF.

This clone appeared a few times. This rearrangement joins TRBV18 to TRBJ2-1, with a tentative D call TRBD1 (6 bases). The CDR3 length is 14 residues. V was clipped by 2 bases and J by 5 bases, with 10 bases between them. The germline gives CDR1 KGHSH, CDR2 LQKENI. CDR3 bases: TGTGCCAGCTCACCATTACAGGGCCACAATGAGCAGTTCTTC. Its protein product is CASSPLQGHNEQFF.

This chain links TRBV7-9 with TRBJ2-1; D ambiguous. The length of the CDR3 is 13 residues. CDR1 is SEHNR, CDR2 FQNEAQ, per germline (reference sequence). Trimming left V 5 bases short and J 8 bases short, with 13 bases between. Here the CDR3 reads CASSLSPIYEQFF. In nucleotides, the CDR3 is TGTGCCAGCAGCCTTTCCCCTATCTATGAGCAGTTCTTC.

The chain joins TRBV9 to TRBJ2-3; the match to TRBD1 covers 9 bases. CDR1 and CDR2 from the germline V gene are SGDLS and YYNGEE. The trim removed 0 bases at V and 0 bases at J, leaving 2 bases unmatched. This CDR3 is built from 16 residues. CDR3 in DNA: TGTGCCAGCAGCGTAGGGGACAGGGTTAGCACAGATACGCAGTATTTT. This translates into CASSVGDRVSTDTQYF.

In its sample, this clone was seen a few times. The V and J genes are TRBV7-9 and TRBJ1-4; 9 positions match TRBD1. Germline CDR1 SEHNR, CDR2 FQNEAQ (reference sequence). The length of the CDR3 is 16 residues. Unmatched junction bases numbered 9, after V lost 4 bases and J lost 6 bases. The CDR3 sequence: CASSSNRGREDEKLFF. CDR3 bases: TGTGCCAGCAGCTCGAACAGGGGGCGAGAAGATGAAAAACTGTTTTTT.

The genes are TRBV4-3 and TRBJ2-3; D might be TRBD2 (5 bases). V was shortened by 0 bases and J by 6 bases, with 13 bases between the two germline ends. This CDR3 is built from 15 residues. Germline V gene data show CDR1 as LGHNA and CDR2 as YSLEER. CDR3 nucleotides: TGCGCCAGCAGCCAAGATCCCCTAGCTCGGGATACGCAGTATTTT. It yields the protein CASSQDPLARDTQYF.

This clone came up a few times. The genes are TRBV6-5 and TRBJ2-1, with D possibly being TRBD1 (5 bases). The CDR3 loop spans 15 amino acids. The germline V gene encodes CDR1 MNHEY and CDR2 SVGAGI. V lost 6 bases and J lost 6, with 18 bases in between. This CDR3 reads CASSPPPDILNEQFF. The CDR3, as DNA: TGTGCCAGCAGCCCCCCGCCGGACATACTCAATGAGCAGTTCTTC.

The chain combines TRBV11-2 with TRBJ1-4; D is unresolved. The CDR3 is 12 residues long. In germline, CDR1 is SGHAT, CDR2 FQNNGV. The ends were cut back, 3 bases at V and 8 bases at J, with 7 bases in the middle. The CDR3 region is CASSFSGEKLFF. The CDR3 coding sequence is TGTGCCAGCAGCTTTTCGGGGGAAAAACTGTTTTTT. The whole variable domain, remainder taken from reference TRBV11-2 and TRBJ1-4, is EAGVAQSPRYKIIEKRQSVAFWCNPISGHATLYWYQQILGQGPKLLIQFQNNGVVDDSQLPKDRFSAERLKGVDSTLKIQPAKLEDSAVYLCASSFSGEKLFFGSGTQLSVL.

The rearrangement joins TRBV6-6 to TRBJ2-1; D may be TRBD2 (5 bases). The CDR3 is made up of 15 amino acids. CDR1 MNHNY and CDR2 SVGAGI come from the germline V gene (reference sequence). The germline V and J ends were trimmed by 2 bases and 0 bases, with 8 bases remaining between them. CDR3 sequence (DNA): TGTGCCAGCAGTTACCCCGGGATCTCCTACAATGAGCAGTTCTTC. Translation gives CASSYPGISYNEQFF.

The chain is built from TRBV11-2 and TRBJ2-2; 11 nucleotides line up with TRBD1. Germline V lookup: CDR1 SGHAT, CDR2 FQNNGV. There are 18 residues in the CDR3. Trimming cost V 5 bases and J 1 base; bases outside gene matches: 9. CDR3 loop: CASSLRTGGWMNTGELFF. In DNA, the CDR3 is TGTGCCAGCAGCCTTCGGACAGGGGGCTGGATGAACACCGGGGAGCTGTTTTTT.

V usage is TRBV5-1 and J usage is TRBJ1-1, with D possibly being TRBD1 (6 bases). The germline V and J ends were trimmed by 5 bases and 1 base, with 15 bases remaining between them. The CDR3 runs 15 residues. Germline CDR1 is SGHRS and CDR2 is YFSETQ. In DNA, the CDR3 is TGCGCCAGCAGTAAACAGGGCATGGGGAACACTGAAGCTTTCTTT. As protein: CASSKQGMGNTEAFF.